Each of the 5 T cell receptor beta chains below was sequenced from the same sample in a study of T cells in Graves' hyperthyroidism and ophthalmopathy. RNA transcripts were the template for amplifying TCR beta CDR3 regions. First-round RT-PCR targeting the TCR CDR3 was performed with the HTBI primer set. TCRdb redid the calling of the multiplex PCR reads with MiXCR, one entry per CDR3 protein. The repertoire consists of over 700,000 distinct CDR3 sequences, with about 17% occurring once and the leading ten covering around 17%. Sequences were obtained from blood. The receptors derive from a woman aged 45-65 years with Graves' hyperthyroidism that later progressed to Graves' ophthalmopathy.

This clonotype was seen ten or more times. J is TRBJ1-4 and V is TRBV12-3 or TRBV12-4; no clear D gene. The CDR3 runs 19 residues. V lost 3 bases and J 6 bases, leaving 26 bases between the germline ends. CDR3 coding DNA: TGTGCCAGCAGTTTCGATTCGGAGACGAGGATCGGAAGATATGAAAAACTGTTTTTT. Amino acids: CASSFDSETRIGRYEKLFF.

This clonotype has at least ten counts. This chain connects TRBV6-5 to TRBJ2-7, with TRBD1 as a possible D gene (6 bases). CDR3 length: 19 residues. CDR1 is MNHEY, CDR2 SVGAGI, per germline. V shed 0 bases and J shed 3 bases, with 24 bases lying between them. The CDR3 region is CASSYSLPLQGSRIYEQYF. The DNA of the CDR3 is TGTGCCAGCAGTTACTCTCTCCCCCTTCAGGGGTCCCGAATCTACGAGCAGTACTTC.

CDR3 sequence (DNA): TGTGCCAGCAGCCCCGCCGGGACAGGCTACGAGCAGTACTTC. This encodes CASSPAGTGYEQYF. The chain recombines TRBV7-8 with TRBJ2-7, with TRBD1 matching 8 bases. This CDR3 is built from 14 residues. From germline, CDR1 is SGHVS and CDR2 FQNEAQ. Germline trimming cut 5 bases from V and 3 bases from J; bases unmatched to any gene: 6.

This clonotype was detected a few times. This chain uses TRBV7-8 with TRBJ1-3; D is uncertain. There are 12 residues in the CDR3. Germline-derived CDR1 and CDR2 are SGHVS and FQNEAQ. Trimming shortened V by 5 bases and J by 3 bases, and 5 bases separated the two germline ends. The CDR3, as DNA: TGTGCCAGCAGCCCCTTTGGAAACACCATATATTTT. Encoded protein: CASSPFGNTIYF.

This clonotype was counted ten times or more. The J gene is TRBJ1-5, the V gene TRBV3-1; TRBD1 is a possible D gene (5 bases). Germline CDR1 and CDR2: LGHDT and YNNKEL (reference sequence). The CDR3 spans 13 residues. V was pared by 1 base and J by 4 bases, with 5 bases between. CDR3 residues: CASSQGGNQPQHF. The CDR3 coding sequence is TGTGCCAGCAGCCAAGGGGGGAATCAGCCCCAGCATTTT.